Following are 22 T cell receptor beta chains from one sample sequenced in a study of Graves' ophthalmopathy and Graves' hyperthyroidism. Using RNA transcripts, the TCR beta CDR3 regions were amplified. Scientists carried out first-round RT-PCR using HTBI primers and then a second-round multiplex PCR. TCRdb re-derived calls from the multiplex PCR reads in MiXCR, one entry per CDR3 protein. This sample has approximately 480,000 distinct CDR3 sequences, with 13% to 15% found just once. Sequencing was performed on blood. These receptors originate from a woman aged 25 to 39 with Graves' ophthalmopathy.

The chain links TRBV28 to TRBJ1-1; 11 bases map to TRBD1. CDR1 and CDR2 (germline): MDHEN, SYDVKM. The CDR3 is made up of 17 amino acids. With V trimmed by 3 bases and J by 5 bases, 11 bases remained unmatched. The CDR3 loop is CASSFLESDRGHTEAFF. DNA for the CDR3: TGTGCCAGCAGTTTCCTGGAATCGGACAGGGGGCATACTGAAGCTTTCTTT. Full variable domain (missing parts from reference TRBV28 and TRBJ1-1): DVKVTQSSRYLVKRTGEKVFLECVQDMDHENMFWYRQDPGLGLRLIYFSYDVKMKEKGDIPEGYSVSREKKERFSLILESASTNQTSMYLCASSFLESDRGHTEAFFGQGTRLTVV.

This chain joins TRBV7-3 and TRBJ2-5; D uncertain. From germline, CDR1 is SGHTA and CDR2 FQGTGA. The CDR3 covers 15 residues. The V and J ends lost 2 bases and 8 bases respectively, with 18 bases between them. In DNA, the CDR3 is TGTGCCAGCAGCTTAGAGGCAGGCGGCCAAGGTACCCAGTACTTC. This codes for CASSLEAGGQGTQYF.

This clonotype showed up just a few times. This chain joins TRBV5-1 and TRBJ2-2; D is possibly TRBD1 (5 bases). The CDR3 is 16 amino acids. Looked up from germline, CDR1 is SGHRS and CDR2 is YFSETQ. V was pared by 3 bases and J by 1 base, with 13 bases between. Written as DNA, the CDR3 is TGCGCCAGCAGCTCAAAATCAACAGGGAACACCGGGGAGCTGTTTTTT. It yields the protein CASSSKSTGNTGELFF.

This clonotype appeared a few times. The chain uses TRBV28 and TRBJ2-2; TRBD1 is a possible D gene (6 bases). The V gene's germline CDR1 is MDHEN and CDR2 SYDVKM. The CDR3 contains 16 residues. The V end was cut by 2 bases, the J end by 0 bases, with 10 bases between. The CDR3 sequence is CASSLLGHPNTGELFF. CDR3 DNA sequence: TGTGCCAGCAGTTTACTGGGACACCCGAACACCGGGGAGCTGTTTTTT.

The V gene is TRBV19, the J gene TRBJ2-2, with TRBD1 identical over 11 bases. The CDR3 has 16 residues. Trimming took 5 bases from V and 4 from J; bases not matched to a gene: 6. Germline values: CDR1 LNHDA, CDR2 SQIVND (reference sequence). The CDR3 loop is CASSYGTGGTTGELFF. CDR3 sequence (DNA): TGTGCCAGTAGTTACGGGACAGGGGGTACCACCGGGGAGCTGTTTTTT. The full variable domain, completed using reference TRBV19 and TRBJ2-2, is DGGITQSPKYLFRKEGQNVTLSCEQNLNHDAMYWYRQDPGQGLRLIYYSQIVNDFQKGDIAEGYSVSREKKESFPLTVTSAQKNPTAFYLCASSYGTGGTTGELFFGEGSRLTVL.

The genes are TRBV6-2 or TRBV6-3 and TRBJ1-1; D is ambiguous. Germline V CDR1 and CDR2: MNHEY, SVGEGT. The CDR3 runs 13 residues. V lost 4 bases, J lost 5 bases, and 11 bases lay in between. The CDR3 sequence: CASSFRRETEAFF. In DNA form, the CDR3 reads TGTGCCAGCAGTTTTCGGAGGGAGACTGAAGCTTTCTTT.

This clonotype was observed many times. The chain couples TRBV10-3 to TRBJ1-1; 8 nucleotides match TRBD1. V gave up 4 bases and J gave up 4 bases; unmatched junction bases: 5. The CDR3 is 14 residues long. Germline lookup yields CDR1 ENHRY and CDR2 SYGVKD. The chain's CDR3 is CAISVDRGGTEAFF. For the CDR3, the DNA is TGTGCCATCAGTGTTGACAGGGGTGGCACTGAAGCTTTCTTT.

This clonotype was counted many times. The chain couples TRBV6-5 to TRBJ1-2, with TRBD1 as a possible D gene (5 bases). The CDR3 extends over 14 amino acids. Germline CDR1 is MNHEY and CDR2 is SVGAGI. V shed 0 bases and J shed 7 bases, with 12 bases lying between them. CDR3 sequence: CASSYSNGGGGYTF. The CDR3, as DNA: TGTGCCAGCAGTTACTCGAACGGGGGAGGTGGCTACACCTTC.

This chain joins TRBV6-1 and TRBJ1-2; 10 bases are shared with TRBD1. Germline values: CDR1 MNHNS, CDR2 SASEGT. CDR3 length equals 16 residues. V was pared by 3 bases and J by 0 bases, with 4 bases of the junction left unmatched. The CDR3 DNA reads TGTGCCAGCAGTGAGGGACAGGGGAAAGCTAACTATGGCTACACCTTC. Protein sequence: CASSEGQGKANYGYTF.

There are many counts of this clonotype. The chain is built from TRBV24-1 and TRBJ2-5, with TRBD1 identical over 9 bases. The V and J ends lost 4 bases and 4 bases, in that order; junction bases with no gene match: 6. Germline assignment: CDR1 KGHDR and CDR2 SFDVKD. The CDR3 loop spans 15 amino acids. For the CDR3, the DNA is TGTGCCACCAGTGAACAGGGGGCGGGGTTAGAGACCCAGTACTTC. It is translated as CATSEQGAGLETQYF.

The CDR3 coding sequence is TGTGCCAGCAGCTTTCCGGGGCTCGACTATGGCTACACCTTC. Translated, it gives CASSFPGLDYGYTF. The V call is TRBV7-2, the J call TRBJ1-2; D perhaps matches TRBD1 (5 bases). This CDR3 region has 14 residues. Germline loops: CDR1 SGHTA, CDR2 FQGNSA. With 3 bases removed from V and 3 bases from J, the gap between germline ends came to 11 bases.

This clonotype has ten or more counts. This chain uses TRBV28 with TRBJ2-7; possibly TRBD1 for D (7 bases). CDR1 is MDHEN, CDR2 SYDVKM, per germline. This CDR3 region has 14 residues. V shed 0 bases and J shed 7 bases, with 13 bases lying between them. CDR3 sequence reads: CASSLWARGDEQYF. In DNA form, the CDR3 reads TGTGCCAGCAGTTTATGGGCCAGGGGGGATGAGCAGTACTTC.

In this sample, this clonotype turned up many times. The chain has TRBV20-1 and TRBJ1-5; 9 bases fit TRBD1. The germline gives CDR1 DFQATT, CDR2 SNEGSKA (reference sequence). V lost 6 bases and J lost 1; bases outside the gene matches: 10. This CDR3 has 16 amino acids. CDR3 nucleotides: TGCAGTGCCCTGGGACAGGGTGTTTGGAGCAATCAGCCCCAGCATTTT. It codes for CSALGQGVWSNQPQHF.

This clonotype was picked up many times. The chain couples TRBV5-1 to TRBJ2-7, with 7 bases matching TRBD2. The CDR3 spans 14 residues. CDR1 and CDR2 from the germline V gene are SGHRS and YFSETQ. The junction had 5 bases not matched to a gene; V was cut back by 2 bases and J by 3 bases. CDR3 residues: CASSLAGLDYEQYF. The CDR3 DNA reads as TGCGCCAGCAGCTTAGCGGGATTAGACTACGAGCAGTACTTC.

This clonotype was seen ten or more times. The chain links TRBV29-1 to TRBJ2-5; D is possibly TRBD1 (6 bases). This CDR3 is 12 amino acids long. V was clipped by 4 bases and J by 6 bases, with 12 bases between them. The germline gives CDR1 SQVTM, CDR2 ANQGSEA. CDR3 region: CSVGSGVQTQYF. DNA for the CDR3: TGCAGCGTTGGTTCAGGGGTTCAGACCCAGTACTTC. The whole variable domain, remainder taken from reference TRBV29-1 and TRBJ2-5, is SAVISQKPSRDICQRGTSLTIQCQVDSQVTMMFWYRQQPGQSLTLIATANQGSEATYESGFVIDKFPISRPNLTFSTLTVSNMSPEDSSIYLCSVGSGVQTQYFGPGTRLLVL.

This clonotype was detected ten times or more. The rearrangement joins TRBV10-1 to TRBJ2-7; D is ambiguous. CDR3 size: 13 residues. Trimming took 9 bases from V and 5 from J, leaving 17 bases between them. Germline V gives CDR1 WNHNN, CDR2 SYGVQD (reference sequence). In DNA form, the CDR3 reads TGCGCCAGAACAGCACGTTACGCAGACGAGCAGTACTTC. This sequence encodes CARTARYADEQYF.

The chain links TRBV30 to TRBJ1-5; no reliable D call. The germline V and J ends were trimmed by 3 bases and 9 bases, with 15 bases remaining between them. This CDR3 region has 13 residues. Germline V gives CDR1 GTSNPN, CDR2 SVGIG (reference sequence). The CDR3 nucleotides are TGTGCCTGGAGAAGAGACCGCCTTGGGCCCCAGCATTTT. Amino acids: CAWRRDRLGPQHF.

This clonotype was recorded many times. This chain links TRBV5-1 with TRBJ2-7, with D uncertain. In germline, CDR1 is SGHRS, CDR2 YFSETQ. V lost 1 base to trimming and J lost 3 bases, with 8 bases between them. The CDR3 extends over 13 amino acids. CDR3 nucleotide sequence: TGCGCCAGCAGCTTGAATATCGACTACGAGCAGTACTTC. Its translation: CASSLNIDYEQYF.

This clonotype was detected ten times or more. The chain recombines TRBV19 with TRBJ1-1; D remains unclear. CDR1 and CDR2 from the germline V gene are LNHDA and SQIVND (reference sequence). V was clipped by 7 bases and J by 4 bases, with 22 bases between them. The CDR3 runs 16 residues. The CDR3 spells CASKPPLEQSRTEAFF. The DNA of the CDR3 is TGTGCCAGTAAACCCCCCCTTGAACAGAGCCGCACTGAAGCTTTCTTT.

This clonotype was seen more than once but under ten times. The chain recombines TRBV9 with TRBJ1-2, with 11 nucleotides matching TRBD1. Looked up from germline, CDR1 is SGDLS and CDR2 is YYNGEE. The V segment lost 0 bases and the J segment 4 bases; nucleotides outside the gene matches: 2. The CDR3 consists of 15 residues. CDR3 nucleotides: TGTGCCAGCAGCGTAGGGGACAGGGGGTTCTATGGCTACACCTTC. Amino acids: CASSVGDRGFYGYTF.

This sequence joins TRBV30 and TRBJ1-1; D possibly corresponds to TRBD1 (5 bases). The germline V gene encodes CDR1 GTSNPN and CDR2 SVGIG (reference sequence). Trimming stripped 0 bases from V and 6 bases from J, with 11 bases between. This CDR3 is 13 amino acids long. In DNA, the CDR3 is TGTGCCTGGAGTGTACGGGCGGGGGCTGAAGCTTTCTTT. It is translated as CAWSVRAGAEAFF.

This clonotype was seen only a few times. The chain carries TRBV27 and TRBJ2-7, with D unresolved. Trimming took 2 bases from V and 3 from J, leaving 14 bases between them. In germline, CDR1 is MNHEY, CDR2 SMNVEV (reference sequence). CDR3 length equals 15 residues. This CDR3 is CASSLSSGQLYEQYF. Written as DNA, the CDR3 is TGTGCCAGCAGTTTAAGTAGTGGGCAGCTCTACGAGCAGTACTTC.